This section outlines one T cell receptor beta chain sequence together with its context. This may come from a read error, since a much larger clone is one base off. The CDR3 covers 13 residues. V dropped 5 bases and J dropped 6 bases, with 11 bases sitting between them. Germline V CDR1 and CDR2: MNHEY, SVGEGT. These data originate in a study of tumor-infiltrating lymphocytes in primary liver carcinoma. Starting from about 0.5 ug of total RNA, TCR beta cDNA was produced with a primer in the constant region. Three nested multiplex PCR rounds, a slightly modified ARM-PCR method, built the TCR beta libraries. Both of the initial two PCR rounds ran for about 9 cycles and employed TRBV1-TRBV30 forward primers alongside a C-beta reverse primer. Each CDR3 protein is one row after TCRdb ran MiXCR on the multiplex PCR reads. This sample has 310,000 or so distinct CDR3 sequences; approximately 65% occur once, and the top ten carry approximately 5.9%.

Both blood RNA, taken from unsorted whole blood, and germline DNA were extracted. Material: peripheral blood. The receptor comes from a middle-aged man with primary liver carcinoma and hepatitis B virus infection. The chain is built from TRBV6-2 or TRBV6-3 and TRBJ2-1; no definite D call. This chain's CDR3 is CASSKYSVNEQFF. CDR3 nucleotide sequence: TGTGCCAGCAGTAAGTACAGCGTCAATGAGCAGTTCTTC.